The sequence of this TCR beta chain was determined in a study of blood T cell repertoires in COVID-19. Across the whole study: The origin of the acute and convalescent COVID-19 samples was the United States, Italy and Spain. T cells, B-cell-depleted T cells, or PBMCs supplied cDNA or gDNA.

Trimming cost V 2 bases and J 5 bases, with 17 bases left between them. There are 16 residues in the CDR3. Germline CDR1 is MGHRA and CDR2 is YSYEKL. This clone was found many times. Original analysis: Estimated nucleated cell counts came from reference gene primer amplification. Sequencing was performed with immunoSEQ multiplex PCR; in TCRdb, only in-frame clones are kept and a portion is missing. From that table come the V and J calls and clone size; the DNA was used to work out D and trimming. The table records some 87,000 clones, 81% of them present only once. The chain uses TRBV4-1 and TRBJ2-3, with a tentative D call TRBD2 (6 bases). The sample comprised peripheral blood. The sequence derives from a human donor in a cohort sampled during active COVID-19. The DNA for the CDR3 is TGCGCCAGCAGCCAACCGACCCGGAGGGTCGGAGATACGCAGTATTTT. It translates to CASSQPTRRVGDTQYF.